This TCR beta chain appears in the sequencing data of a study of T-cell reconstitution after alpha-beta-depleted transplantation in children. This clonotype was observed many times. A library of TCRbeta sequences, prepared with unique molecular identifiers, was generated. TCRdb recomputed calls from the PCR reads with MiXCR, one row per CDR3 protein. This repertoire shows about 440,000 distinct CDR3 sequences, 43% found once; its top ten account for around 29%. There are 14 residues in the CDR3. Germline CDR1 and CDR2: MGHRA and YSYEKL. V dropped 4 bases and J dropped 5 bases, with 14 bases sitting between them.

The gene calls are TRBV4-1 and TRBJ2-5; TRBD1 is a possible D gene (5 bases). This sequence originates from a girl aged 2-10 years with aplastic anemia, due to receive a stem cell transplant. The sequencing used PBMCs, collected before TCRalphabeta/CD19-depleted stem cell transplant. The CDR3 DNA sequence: TGCGCCAGCAGCCCGACAGTCAATCCCGAGACCCAGTACTTC. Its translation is CASSPTVNPETQYF.